Presented here are 18 T cell receptor beta chains from one specimen sequenced in a study of molecular identifiers for immune sequencing clone quantification. TCRdb re-analysed the PCR reads in MiXCR, keeping a single row per CDR3 protein. The sample includes over 600,000 distinct CDR3 sequences, about 20% of them seen just once. Input material: naive CD8+ T cells from blood, with Jurkat cell RNA spiked in. Stated subset: FACS-sorted CD8+CD4-CCR7+CD45RA+ naive T cells. These TCRs come from a human donor in good health. Some libraries in this study had Jurkat cell RNA spiked in.

V gene TRBV7-9 combines with J gene TRBJ2-7; the D is unclear. The CDR3 loop spans 14 amino acids. Germline values: CDR1 SEHNR, CDR2 FQNEAQ (reference sequence). Trimming removed 1 base from V and 3 bases from J, with 10 bases in between. The CDR3 sequence is CASSLVQNNYEQYF. In nucleotides, the CDR3 is TGTGCCAGCAGCTTAGTCCAGAACAACTACGAGCAGTACTTC.

This clonotype was detected ten times or more. The chain is built from TRBV20-1 and TRBJ2-2, with 7 bases matching TRBD2. The ends lost 6 bases at V and 0 bases at J; junction bases unmatched: 10. CDR1 DFQATT and CDR2 SNEGSKA come from the germline V gene (reference sequence). There are 16 residues in the CDR3. CDR3 nucleotide sequence: TGCAGTGCCTCGGGACTAAGGGACTCGAACACCGGGGAGCTGTTTTTT. It is translated as CSASGLRDSNTGELFF.

The table lists this clonotype with a few counts. This chain uses TRBV6-5 with TRBJ2-3; 10 bases are a match to TRBD2. V lost 7 bases and J lost 1; bases outside the gene matches: 17. Germline CDR1 reads MNHEY; CDR2 reads SVGAGI. This CDR3 is built from 19 residues. In DNA form, the CDR3 reads TGTGCCAGCACCGCCGGGTCGGGACTAGCGCGCATTGGCACAGATACGCAGTATTTT. Translated: CASTAGSGLARIGTDTQYF.

This clonotype was found many times. The rearrangement links TRBV27 to TRBJ2-3; D gene ambiguous. The CDR3 covers 16 residues. The germline CDR1 and CDR2 sequences are MNHEY and SMNVEV (reference sequence). V gave up 2 bases and J gave up 3 bases, with 15 bases separating them. The CDR3 here is CASSLLLAQRTDTQYF. The CDR3 DNA sequence: TGTGCCAGCAGTTTACTTCTGGCCCAAAGGACAGATACGCAGTATTTT.

This clonotype was detected ten times or more. The rearrangement joins TRBV6-5 to TRBJ2-7; possible D gene TRBD1, 5 bases. V lost 2 bases to trimming and J lost 6 bases, with 14 bases between them. Germline CDR1 reads MNHEY; CDR2 reads SVGAGI. The length of the CDR3 is 14 residues. CDR3 region: CASSYVEGVGEQYF. Written as DNA, the CDR3 is TGTGCCAGCAGTTACGTGGAAGGGGTAGGCGAGCAGTACTTC.

This clonotype came up a few times. CDR3 residues: CASNSGGFGGYTF. The CDR3 DNA sequence: TGTGCCAGCAATTCGGGGGGGTTTGGTGGCTACACCTTC. This chain uses TRBV9 with TRBJ1-2; a possible D gene is TRBD1 (5 bases). Trimming removed 6 bases from V and 7 bases from J, with 16 bases in between. The CDR3 runs to 13 residues. Germline CDR1 reads SGDLS; CDR2 reads YYNGEE.

At least ten counts were recorded for this clonotype. The chain carries TRBV19 and TRBJ2-1, with D tentatively TRBD1 (5 bases). This CDR3 is built from 14 residues. From germline, CDR1 is LNHDA and CDR2 SQIVND (reference sequence). The V and J ends lost 1 base and 4 bases respectively, with 8 bases between them. The CDR3 DNA reads TGTGCCAGTAGTATAGGAACAGGTTACAATGAGCAGTTCTTC. This gives the protein CASSIGTGYNEQFF.

The table lists this clonotype with many counts. The chain links TRBV7-9 to TRBJ2-4, with a tentative D call TRBD2 (6 bases). CDR1 SEHNR and CDR2 FQNEAQ come from the germline V gene (reference sequence). This CDR3 spans 16 amino acids. V was clipped by 6 bases and J by 7 bases, with 22 bases between them. The CDR3 DNA follows: TGTGCCAGCAGTTCTATCGGTAGGGCTAGCGTGAACATTCAGTACTTC. Translated: CASSSIGRASVNIQYF. Using reference TRBV7-9 and TRBJ2-4 for the parts outside the CDR3, the full variable domain is DTGVSQNPRHKITKRGQNVTFRCDPISEHNRLYWYRQTLGQGPEFLTYFQNEAQLEKSRLLSDRFSAERPKGSFSTLEIQRTEQGDSAMYLCASSSIGRASVNIQYFGAGTRLSVL.

In its sample, this clonotype was seen many times. The chain is built from TRBV29-1 and TRBJ1-1; 7 bases are a match to TRBD1. Germline CDR1 is SQVTM and CDR2 is ANQGSEA. V was clipped by 7 bases and J by 0 bases; unmatched bases: 5. The CDR3 consists of 13 residues. CDR3 in amino acids: CSARQGMNTEAFF. As DNA, the CDR3 is TGCAGCGCCCGACAGGGTATGAACACTGAAGCTTTCTTT. The full variable domain, rest sourced from reference TRBV29-1 and TRBJ1-1, is SAVISQKPSRDICQRGTSLTIQCQVDSQVTMMFWYRQQPGQSLTLIATANQGSEATYESGFVIDKFPISRPNLTFSTLTVSNMSPEDSSIYLCSARQGMNTEAFFGQGTRLTVV.

This chain links TRBV11-2 with TRBJ2-7; no firm D call. Germline loops: CDR1 SGHAT, CDR2 FQNNGV. V was pared by 1 base and J by 6 bases, with 7 bases between. The CDR3 contains 12 residues. CDR3 sequence reads: CASSLVSSEQYF. In nucleotides, the CDR3 is TGTGCCAGCAGCTTAGTTAGTTCCGAGCAGTACTTC.

This clonotype was picked up a small number of times. The chain links TRBV27 to TRBJ1-2; weak D call: TRBD1 (6 bases). This CDR3 comprises 13 residues. The germline CDR1 and CDR2 sequences are MNHEY and SMNVEV (reference sequence). V shed 8 bases and J shed 3 bases, with 13 bases lying between them. The CDR3 DNA reads as TGTGCCAGCCGCGGGGGGCTCGACTATGGCTACACCTTC. The encoded protein is CASRGGLDYGYTF.

As for this clonotype: This may stem from a read error, because a much larger clone lies one nucleotide away. The chain recombines TRBV21-1 with TRBJ1-1; the table's D call of TRBD1 was not tested on the DNA. TRBV21-1 is a documented pseudogene. CDR3 size: 16 residues. The CDR3 bases are TGTGCCAGCATCTCCCCTTCAGGAGCTATGGACACTGAAGCTTTCTTT. This translates into CASISPSGAMDTEAFF.

The table lists this clonotype with many counts. The chain has TRBV4-3 and TRBJ2-7; 7 bases match TRBD2. This CDR3 contains 18 residues. Unmatched junction bases numbered 13, after V lost 0 bases and J lost 2 bases. CDR1 and CDR2 (germline): LGHNA, YSLEER. The CDR3 DNA reads as TGCGCCAGCAGCCAAGATTTTGGGGCAGCGGGACTGACCTACGAGCAGTACTTC. Amino acid sequence: CASSQDFGAAGLTYEQYF.

Comments on this clonotype: A much more abundant neighbour one base away suggests this may be a read error. Likely a read error: the CDR3 ends without its conserved phenylalanine or tryptophan. The genes are TRBV13 and TRBJ2-1; 10 bases line up with TRBD1. Germline V gives CDR1 PRHDT, CDR2 FYEKMQ (reference sequence). The trim removed 11 bases at V and 9 bases at J, leaving 7 bases unmatched. This CDR3 is 12 amino acids long. CDR3 DNA sequence: TGTGCCGGGACAGGGGTTAATGGTGAGCAGTTCCTC. Its translation: CAGTGVNGEQFL.

This clonotype has only a few counts. The V gene is TRBV20-1, the J gene TRBJ2-7; D possibly matches TRBD1 or TRBD2 (5 bases each). CDR3 size: 12 residues. Trimming left V 1 base short and J 1 base short, with 5 bases between. Germline CDR1 reads DFQATT; CDR2 reads SNEGSKA (reference sequence). The CDR3 nucleotides are TGCAGTGCTAGAGGGGGGTCCTACGAGCAGTACTTC. Its protein product is CSARGGSYEQYF.

Worth noting for this clonotype: Possible read error: a much larger clone is one base away. The rearrangement links TRBV3-1 to TRBJ2-2, with a tentative D call TRBD1 (5 bases). The CDR3 is 12 residues long. CDR1 is LGHDT and CDR2 is YNNKEL in the germline V gene (reference sequence). The CDR3 reads CASSQGQLEPFF. The CDR3, as DNA: TGTGCCAGCAGCCAAGGACAGTTGGAGCCGTTTTTT.

Only a few counts were recorded for this clonotype. This sequence joins TRBV7-9 and TRBJ1-1; weak D call: TRBD1 (6 bases). Deletions cut 0 bases from V and 8 bases from J, with 10 bases between. The CDR3 has 13 amino acids. CDR1 and CDR2 (germline): SEHNR, FQNEAQ (reference sequence). The CDR3 sequence: CASSLADGQEAFF. The CDR3 region has the DNA TGTGCCAGCAGCTTAGCGGACGGACAGGAAGCTTTCTTT.

This clonotype occurred once. It may be a read error: a sequence one base away is much more abundant. The chain links TRBV6-5 to TRBJ2-7; D is unclear. The CDR3 sequence is 13 residues long. CDR1 is MNHEY and CDR2 is SVGAGI in the germline V gene. Trimming removed 5 bases from V and 2 bases from J, with 10 bases in between. As DNA, the CDR3 is TGTGCCAGCAGTCCAGACGATGCCTACGAGCAGTACTTC. It yields the protein CASSPDDAYEQYF.